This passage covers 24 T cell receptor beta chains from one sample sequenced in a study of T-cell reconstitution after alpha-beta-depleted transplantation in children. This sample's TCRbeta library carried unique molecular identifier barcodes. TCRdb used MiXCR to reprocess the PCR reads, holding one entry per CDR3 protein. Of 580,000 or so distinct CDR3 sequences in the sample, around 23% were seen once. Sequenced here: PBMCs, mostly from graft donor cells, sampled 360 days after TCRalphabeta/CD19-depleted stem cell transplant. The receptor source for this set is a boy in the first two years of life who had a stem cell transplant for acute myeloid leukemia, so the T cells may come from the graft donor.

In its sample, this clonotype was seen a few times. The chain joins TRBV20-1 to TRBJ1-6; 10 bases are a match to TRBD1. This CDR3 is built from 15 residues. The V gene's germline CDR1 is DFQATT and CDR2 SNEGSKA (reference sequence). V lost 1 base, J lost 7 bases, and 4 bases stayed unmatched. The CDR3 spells CSARGRTGGNSPLHF. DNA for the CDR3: TGCAGTGCTAGAGGCAGGACAGGGGGGAATTCACCCCTCCACTTT.

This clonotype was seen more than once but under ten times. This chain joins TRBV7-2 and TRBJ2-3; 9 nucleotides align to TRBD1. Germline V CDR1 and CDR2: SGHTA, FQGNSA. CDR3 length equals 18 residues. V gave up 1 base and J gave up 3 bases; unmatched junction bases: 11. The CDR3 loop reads CASSLGLKDRGITDTQYF. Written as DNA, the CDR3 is TGTGCCAGCAGCTTAGGGCTTAAGGACAGGGGTATAACAGATACGCAGTATTTT.

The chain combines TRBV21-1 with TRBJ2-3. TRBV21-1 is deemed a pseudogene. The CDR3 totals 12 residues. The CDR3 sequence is CASSKESNTQYF. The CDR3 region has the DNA TGTGCCAGCAGCAAAGAAAGCAATACGCAGTATTTT.

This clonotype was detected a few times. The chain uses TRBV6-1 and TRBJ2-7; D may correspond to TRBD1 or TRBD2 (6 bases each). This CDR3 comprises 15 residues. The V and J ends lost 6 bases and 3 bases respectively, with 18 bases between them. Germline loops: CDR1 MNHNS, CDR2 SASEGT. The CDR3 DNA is TGTGCCAGCAGAGATCAAAGGGGGGCTATCTACGAGCAGTACTTC. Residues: CASRDQRGAIYEQYF.

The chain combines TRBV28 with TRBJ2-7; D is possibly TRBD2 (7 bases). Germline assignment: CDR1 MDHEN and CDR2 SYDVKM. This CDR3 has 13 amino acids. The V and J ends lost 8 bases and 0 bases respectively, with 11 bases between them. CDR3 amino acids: CASGGGSSYEQYV. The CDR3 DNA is TGTGCCAGCGGGGGCGGGAGCTCCTACGAGCAGTACGTC.

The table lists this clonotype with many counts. The CDR3 here is CASSLASRMSNQPQHF. In DNA, the CDR3 is TGTGCCAGCAGCTTAGCGTCGAGGATGTCCAATCAGCCCCAGCATTTT. This chain links TRBV7-2 with TRBJ1-5; D is unclear. CDR1 and CDR2 from the germline V gene are SGHTA and FQGNSA. The CDR3 extends over 16 amino acids. V dropped 0 bases and J dropped 3 bases, with 12 bases sitting between them.

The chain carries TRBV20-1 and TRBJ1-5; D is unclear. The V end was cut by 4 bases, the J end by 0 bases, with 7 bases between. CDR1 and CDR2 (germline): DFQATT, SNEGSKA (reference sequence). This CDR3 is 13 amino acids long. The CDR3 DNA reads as TGCAGTGCTACAAAGATTAGCAATCAGCCCCAGCATTTT. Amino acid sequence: CSATKISNQPQHF.

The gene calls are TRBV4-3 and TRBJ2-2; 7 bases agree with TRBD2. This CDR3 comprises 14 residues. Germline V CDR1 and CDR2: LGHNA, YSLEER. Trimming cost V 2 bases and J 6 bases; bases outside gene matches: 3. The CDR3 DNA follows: TGCGCCAGCAGCCAAAGGGAGGGGTCCGGGGAGCTGTTTTTT. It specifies CASSQREGSGELFF.

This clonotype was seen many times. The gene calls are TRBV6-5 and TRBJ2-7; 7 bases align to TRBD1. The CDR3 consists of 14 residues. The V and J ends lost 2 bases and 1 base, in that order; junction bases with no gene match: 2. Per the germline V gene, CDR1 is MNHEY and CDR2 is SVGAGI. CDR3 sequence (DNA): TGTGCCAGCAGTTACGAACAGGGGTCCTACGAGCAGTACTTC. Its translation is CASSYEQGSYEQYF.

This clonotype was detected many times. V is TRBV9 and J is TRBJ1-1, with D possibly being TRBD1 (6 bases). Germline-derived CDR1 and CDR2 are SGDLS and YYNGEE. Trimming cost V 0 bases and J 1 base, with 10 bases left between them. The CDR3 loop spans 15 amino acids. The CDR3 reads CASSVVDRRNTEAFF. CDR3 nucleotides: TGTGCCAGCAGCGTAGTAGACAGGAGGAACACTGAAGCTTTCTTT. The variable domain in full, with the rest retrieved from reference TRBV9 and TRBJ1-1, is DSGVTQTPKHLITATGQRVTLRCSPRSGDLSVYWYQQSLDQGLQFLIQYYNGEERAKGNILERFSAQQFPDLHSELNLSSLELGDSALYFCASSVVDRRNTEAFFGQGTRLTVV.

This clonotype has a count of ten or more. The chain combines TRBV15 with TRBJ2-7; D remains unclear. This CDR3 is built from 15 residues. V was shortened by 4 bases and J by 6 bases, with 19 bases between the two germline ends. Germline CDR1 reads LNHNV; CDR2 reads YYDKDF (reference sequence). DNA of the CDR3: TGTGCCACCAGCATTCTCCGGGCTGCCGCCGGCGAGCAGTACTTC. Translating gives CATSILRAAAGEQYF.

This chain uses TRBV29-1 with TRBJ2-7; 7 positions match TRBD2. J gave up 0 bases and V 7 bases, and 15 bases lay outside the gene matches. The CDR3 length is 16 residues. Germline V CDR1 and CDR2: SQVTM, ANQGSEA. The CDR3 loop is CSAGTGLKGSSYEQYF. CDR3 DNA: TGCAGCGCCGGGACGGGACTAAAGGGGAGCTCCTACGAGCAGTACTTC.

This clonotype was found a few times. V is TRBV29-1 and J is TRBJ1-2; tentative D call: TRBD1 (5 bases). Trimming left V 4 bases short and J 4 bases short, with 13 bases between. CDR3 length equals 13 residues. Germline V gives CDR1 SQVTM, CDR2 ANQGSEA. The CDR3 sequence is CSVGTSSGYGYTF. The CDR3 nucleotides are TGCAGCGTTGGGACAAGTTCGGGCTATGGCTACACCTTC.

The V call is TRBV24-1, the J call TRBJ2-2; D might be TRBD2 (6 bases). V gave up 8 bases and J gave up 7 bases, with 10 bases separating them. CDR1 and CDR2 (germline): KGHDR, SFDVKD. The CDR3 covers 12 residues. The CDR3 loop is CATIGGDGELFF. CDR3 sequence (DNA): TGTGCCACCATAGGAGGGGACGGGGAGCTGTTTTTT.

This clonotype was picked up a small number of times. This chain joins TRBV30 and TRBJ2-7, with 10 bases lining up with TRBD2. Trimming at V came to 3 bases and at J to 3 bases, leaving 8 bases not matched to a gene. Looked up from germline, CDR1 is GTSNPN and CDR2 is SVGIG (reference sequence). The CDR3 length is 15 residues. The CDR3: CAWRADSGGSYEQYF. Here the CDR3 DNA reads TGTGCCTGGAGGGCCGATAGCGGGGGGAGCTACGAGCAGTACTTC.

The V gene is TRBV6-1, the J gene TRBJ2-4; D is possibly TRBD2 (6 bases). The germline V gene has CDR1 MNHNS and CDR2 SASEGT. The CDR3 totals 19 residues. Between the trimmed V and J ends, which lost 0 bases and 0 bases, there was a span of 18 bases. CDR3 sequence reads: CASSEAGLAIDLAKNIQYF. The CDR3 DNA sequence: TGTGCCAGCAGTGAAGCTGGGCTAGCGATAGACTTAGCCAAAAACATTCAGTACTTC.

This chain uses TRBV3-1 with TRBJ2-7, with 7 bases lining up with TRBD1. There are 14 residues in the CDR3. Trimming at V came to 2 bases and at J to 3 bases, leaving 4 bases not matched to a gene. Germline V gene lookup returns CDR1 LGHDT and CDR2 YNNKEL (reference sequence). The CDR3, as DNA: TGTGCCAGCAGCCAAAGGGGGACAGACTACGAGCAGTACGTC. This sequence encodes CASSQRGTDYEQYV.

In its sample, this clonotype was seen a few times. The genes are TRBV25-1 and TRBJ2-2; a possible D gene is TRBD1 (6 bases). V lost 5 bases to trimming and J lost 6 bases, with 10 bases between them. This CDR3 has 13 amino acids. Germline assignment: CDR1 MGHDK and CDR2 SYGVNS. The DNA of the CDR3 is TGTGCCAGCAGTAACAGGGTACCCGGGGAGCTGTTTTTT. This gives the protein CASSNRVPGELFF.

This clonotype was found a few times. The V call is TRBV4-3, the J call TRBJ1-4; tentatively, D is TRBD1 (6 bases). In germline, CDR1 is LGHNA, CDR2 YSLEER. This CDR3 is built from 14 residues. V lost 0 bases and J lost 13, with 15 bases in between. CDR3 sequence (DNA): TGCGCCAGCAGCCAAGATAGCCAGGGGATCGGACTGTTTTTT. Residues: CASSQDSQGIGLFF.

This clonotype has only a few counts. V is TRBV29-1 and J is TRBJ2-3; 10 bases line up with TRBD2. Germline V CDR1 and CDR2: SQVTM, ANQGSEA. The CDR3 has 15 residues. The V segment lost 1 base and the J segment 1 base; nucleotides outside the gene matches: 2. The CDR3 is CSVEGLAGGTDTQYF. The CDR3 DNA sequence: TGCAGCGTTGAAGGGCTAGCGGGAGGCACAGATACGCAGTATTTT.

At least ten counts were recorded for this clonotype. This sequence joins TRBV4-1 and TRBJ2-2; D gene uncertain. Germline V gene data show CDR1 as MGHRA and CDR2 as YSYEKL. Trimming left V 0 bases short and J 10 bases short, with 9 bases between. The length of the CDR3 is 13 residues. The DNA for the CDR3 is TGCGCCAGCAGCCAAGATATGTCCGAGGAGCTGTTTTTT. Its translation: CASSQDMSEELFF.

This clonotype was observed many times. CDR3: CASSPPRENANTGELFF. CDR3 nucleotide sequence: TGTGCCAGCAGCCCCCCCCGGGAGAACGCGAACACCGGGGAGCTGTTTTTT. This sequence joins TRBV11-3 and TRBJ2-2, with D possibly TRBD2 on 6 matching bases. The germline gives CDR1 SGHNT, CDR2 YENEEA. The CDR3 runs 17 residues. Between the trimmed V and J ends, which lost 5 bases and 0 bases, there was a span of 16 bases.

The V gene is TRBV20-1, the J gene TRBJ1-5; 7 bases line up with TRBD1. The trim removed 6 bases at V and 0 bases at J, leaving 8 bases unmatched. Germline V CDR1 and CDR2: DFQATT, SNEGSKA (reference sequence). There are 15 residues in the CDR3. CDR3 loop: CSARVGGGSNQPQHF. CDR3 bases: TGCAGTGCCAGGGTAGGGGGCGGTAGCAATCAGCCCCAGCATTTT.

The CDR3 sequence: CASRNGLSYNEQFF. The CDR3 nucleotides read TGTGCCAGCAGAAACGGTCTCTCCTACAATGAGCAGTTCTTC. The chain is built from TRBV11-2 and TRBJ2-1; D ambiguous. There are 14 residues in the CDR3. Germline V gives CDR1 SGHAT, CDR2 FQNNGV. V was cut by 6 bases and J by 0 bases, with 9 bases left in between.